The next 27 T cell receptor beta chains were all read from a single sample in a study of cytomegalovirus exposure and HLA in healthy donors. This PCR relied on a set of 60 Vbeta primers and 13 Jbeta primers. Libraries were prepared by immunoSEQ multiplex PCR; TCRdb keeps only in-frame clonotypes and omits some of them. The table records roughly 200,000 clones, 65% to 85% of them present only once. The sample was PBMCs. The source of these receptors is a female donor in good health and CMV-seronegative.

The chain employs TRBV28 and TRBJ2-3; D is unresolved. The V end was cut by 5 bases, the J end by 6 bases, with 12 bases between. Germline loops: CDR1 MDHEN, CDR2 SYDVKM. There are 13 residues in the CDR3. This CDR3 is CASSVPTPDTQYF. The CDR3 nucleotides read TGTGCCAGCAGTGTACCGACTCCTGATACGCAGTATTTT.

This chain connects TRBV4-1 to TRBJ1-1; 9 bases are shared with TRBD1. The CDR3 length is 14 residues. The V gene's germline CDR1 is MGHRA and CDR2 YSYEKL. V shed 7 bases and J 5 bases; nucleotides not matched to a gene: 8. The CDR3 DNA reads as TGCGCCAGCACCCCGCCGACAGGGGGAACTGAAGCTTTCTTT. Its protein is CASTPPTGGTEAFF.

The V gene is TRBV2, the J gene TRBJ2-5; TRBD2 matches at 15 bases. Judging by the DNA end, TRBJ2-7 fits better; the J call may be wrong. The CDR3 sequence is 14 residues long. Germline CDR1 is SNHLY and CDR2 is FYNNEI. The DNA for the CDR3 is TGTGCCGGGGGACTAGCGGGAGGATCCTACGAGCAGTACTTC. It specifies CAGGLAGGSYEQYF.

This sequence joins TRBV6-6 and TRBJ2-7; a possible D gene is TRBD2 (7 bases). Germline values: CDR1 MNHNY, CDR2 SVGAGI (reference sequence). The CDR3 contains 15 residues. Trimming took 6 bases from V and 4 from J, leaving 19 bases between them. For the CDR3, the DNA is TGTGCCAGCAGGGCGGCACGCGGGGGCCGGTACGAGCAGTACTTC. It encodes CASRAARGGRYEQYF.

The chain joins TRBV11-3 to TRBJ1-1; the match to TRBD1 covers 8 bases. There are 14 residues in the CDR3. The ends lost 5 bases at V and 4 bases at J; junction bases unmatched: 6. The germline V gene has CDR1 SGHNT and CDR2 YENEEA. CDR3 coding DNA: TGTGCCAGCAGCCTTGACAGGGGTAGCACTGAAGCTTTCTTT. This codes for CASSLDRGSTEAFF.

This clone turned up a few times. The genes are TRBV4-2 and TRBJ1-1; 7 bases are a match to TRBD1. Germline-derived CDR1 and CDR2 are LGHNA and YNFKEQ. The CDR3 spans 16 residues. J was trimmed by 0 bases and V by 0 bases; bases with no gene match: 4. CDR3 nucleotide sequence: TGTGCCAGCAGCCAAGAGGAGGGGGCCGTGAACACTGAAGCTTTCTTT. This translates into CASSQEEGAVNTEAFF.

The rearrangement links TRBV7-8 to TRBJ2-1; TRBD2 matches 10 bases. The CDR3 covers 16 residues. The germline V gene has CDR1 SGHVS and CDR2 FQNEAQ. The V and J ends lost 2 bases and 3 bases, in that order; junction bases with no gene match: 4. The DNA for the CDR3 is TGTGCCAGCAGCTTAATTAAGCGGGGGGGCTACAATGAGCAGTTCTTC. Its translation is CASSLIKRGGYNEQFF. Filled out from reference TRBV7-8 and TRBJ2-1, the complete variable domain reads GAGVSQSPRYKVAKRGQDVALRCDPISGHVSLFWYQQALGQGPEFLTYFQNEAQLDKSGLPSDRFFAERPEGSVSTLKIQRTQQEDSAVYLCASSLIKRGGYNEQFFGPGTRLTVL.

The chain links TRBV4-1 to TRBJ1-5; D gene uncertain. Trimming shortened V by 0 bases and J by 5 bases, and 11 bases separated the two germline ends. Germline V CDR1 and CDR2: MGHRA, YSYEKL. This CDR3 contains 15 residues. The CDR3 nucleotides read TGCGCCAGCAGCCAAGATCTAGGATTTTATCAGCCCCAGCATTTT. This encodes CASSQDLGFYQPQHF.

The chain links TRBV19 to TRBJ2-2, with no clear D. V lost 3 bases and J lost 1, with 9 bases in between. The CDR3 length is 15 residues. Germline CDR1 and CDR2: LNHDA and SQIVND (reference sequence). CDR3 sequence: CASSIRALNTGELFF. The CDR3 DNA sequence: TGTGCCAGTAGTATTAGAGCGCTGAACACCGGGGAGCTGTTTTTT.

J is TRBJ2-1 and V is TRBV5-1; TRBD1 agrees at 8 bases. CDR1 is SGHRS and CDR2 is YFSETQ in the germline V gene. J was trimmed by 1 base and V by 3 bases; bases with no gene match: 27. The CDR3 has 23 amino acids. The CDR3 DNA is TGCGCCAGCAGCTCCCCCAAGCCCAGGACAGGGCTTTCTTTGGTGGGTTCCTACAATGAGCAGTTCTTC. It encodes CASSSPKPRTGLSLVGSYNEQFF.

V gene TRBV6-5 combines with J gene TRBJ1-2, with a possible D match to TRBD1 (5 bases). In germline, CDR1 is MNHEY, CDR2 SVGAGI. Trimming pared 4 bases from V and 4 bases from J, leaving 16 bases between. The CDR3 covers 15 residues. In nucleotides, the CDR3 is TGTGCCAGCAGTTCGGAAGGGGCAGGCAGCTATGGCTACACCTTC. Residues: CASSSEGAGSYGYTF.

The chain combines TRBV2 with TRBJ1-4, with D maybe TRBD1 (5 bases). V gave up 4 bases and J gave up 5 bases, with 14 bases separating them. CDR1 is SNHLY and CDR2 is FYNNEI in the germline V gene. The CDR3 spans 15 residues. CDR3 loop: CASSAEGRENEKLFF. The CDR3 nucleotides read TGTGCCAGCAGTGCGGAGGGGAGGGAGAATGAAAAACTGTTTTTT.

The chain carries TRBV14 and TRBJ2-7; D is possibly TRBD1 (5 bases). This CDR3 is built from 16 residues. CDR1 and CDR2 (germline): SGHDN, FVKESK. The V gene lost 0 bases and the J gene lost 3 bases, with 15 bases spanning the gap. CDR3 coding DNA: TGTGCCAGCAGCCAAGATTATGGGTCAGGGATCTACGAGCAGTACTTC. Its translation is CASSQDYGSGIYEQYF. The variable domain in full, completed from reference TRBV14 and TRBJ2-7, reads EAGVTQFPSHSVIEKGQTVTLRCDPISGHDNLYWYRRVMGKEIKFLLHFVKESKQDESGMPNNRFLAERTGGTYSTLKVQPAELEDSGVYFCASSQDYGSGIYEQYFGPGTRLTVT.

The sample holds one count of this clone. The V call is TRBV5-1, the J call TRBJ2-3; TRBD2 aligns across 11 bases. CDR1 and CDR2 (germline): SGHRS, YFSETQ. This CDR3 comprises 17 residues. V lost 0 bases and J lost 5; bases outside the gene matches: 8. The CDR3 DNA is TGCGCCAGCAGCTTGGAAGGTAGCGGGAGGGAGAGAGATACGCAGTATTTT. This encodes CASSLEGSGRERDTQYF. Full variable domain (missing parts from reference TRBV5-1 and TRBJ2-3): KAGVTQTPRYLIKTRGQQVTLSCSPISGHRSVSWYQQTPGQGLQFLFEYFSETQRNKGNFPGRFSGRQFSNSRSEMNVSTLELGDSALYLCASSLEGSGRERDTQYFGPGTRLTVL.

The rearrangement links TRBV28 to TRBJ2-3; TRBD2 matches 15 bases. Unmatched junction bases numbered 6, after V lost 5 bases and J lost 0 bases. CDR3 length: 18 residues. Germline V lookup: CDR1 MDHEN, CDR2 SYDVKM. The CDR3 nucleotides read TGTGCCAGCAGTCCAGGACTAGCGGGGGGGGATAGCACAGATACGCAGTATTTT. It yields the protein CASSPGLAGGDSTDTQYF. Looking up the rest from reference TRBV28 and TRBJ2-3 gives the full variable domain: DVKVTQSSRYLVKRTGEKVFLECVQDMDHENMFWYRQDPGLGLRLIYFSYDVKMKEKGDIPEGYSVSREKKERFSLILESASTNQTSMYLCASSPGLAGGDSTDTQYFGPGTRLTVL.

The chain joins TRBV28 to TRBJ1-2, with D hard to call. V was cut by 5 bases and J by 2 bases, with 6 bases left in between. The length of the CDR3 is 12 residues. Per germline, CDR1 MDHEN and CDR2 SYDVKM. The CDR3, as DNA: TGTGCCAGCAGTCCCGCGAACTATGGCTACACCTTC. Translation gives CASSPANYGYTF.

This rearrangement joins TRBV29-1 to TRBJ2-3, with a possible D match to TRBD2 (7 bases). This CDR3 has 13 amino acids. V was trimmed by 7 bases and J by 6 bases, leaving 17 bases between them. Germline V CDR1 and CDR2: SQVTM, ANQGSEA. CDR3 region: CSGWGGAWDTQYF. As DNA, the CDR3 is TGCAGCGGGTGGGGGGGCGCATGGGATACGCAGTATTTT.

The genes are TRBV6-5 and TRBJ2-1, with TRBD1 identical over 9 bases. J was trimmed by 5 bases and V by 2 bases; bases with no gene match: 7. Germline CDR1 reads MNHEY; CDR2 reads SVGAGI. The CDR3 totals 16 residues. The CDR3 nucleotides read TGTGCCAGCAGTTACGGGGGGACAGGGCCCCACAATGAGCAGTTCTTC. Its protein is CASSYGGTGPHNEQFF.

The chain combines TRBV7-8 with TRBJ1-5; weak D call: TRBD1 (6 bases). From germline, CDR1 is SGHVS and CDR2 FQNEAQ. CDR3 size: 15 residues. V dropped 1 base and J dropped 3 bases, with 10 bases sitting between them. CDR3 protein: CASSLVAGANQPQHF. CDR3 in DNA: TGTGCCAGCAGCTTAGTGGCAGGGGCCAATCAGCCCCAGCATTTT. Supplemented by reference TRBV7-8 and TRBJ1-5, the full variable domain reads GAGVSQSPRYKVAKRGQDVALRCDPISGHVSLFWYQQALGQGPEFLTYFQNEAQLDKSGLPSDRFFAERPEGSVSTLKIQRTQQEDSAVYLCASSLVAGANQPQHFGDGTRLSIL.

The rearrangement links TRBV30 to TRBJ2-3, with D perhaps matching TRBD1 (5 bases). The germline CDR1 and CDR2 sequences are GTSNPN and SVGIG (reference sequence). V was cut by 1 base and J by 5 bases, with 7 bases left in between. CDR3 length: 12 amino acids. The CDR3 DNA reads TGTGCCTGGAGTGGACAGCTAGATACGCAGTATTTT. It encodes CAWSGQLDTQYF.

This clone was detected only once. The genes are TRBV5-1 and TRBJ2-7; 10 bases align to TRBD2. Losses at the gene ends were 4 bases for V and 2 bases for J; bases not matched to a gene: 6. This CDR3 is built from 15 residues. CDR1 is SGHRS and CDR2 is YFSETQ in the germline V gene. The CDR3 loop is CASSPLAGETYEQYF. For the CDR3, the DNA is TGCGCCAGCAGCCCGCTAGCGGGGGAAACCTACGAGCAGTACTTC.

The chain couples TRBV5-1 to TRBJ2-3, with unresolved D. Germline CDR1 and CDR2: SGHRS and YFSETQ. V was clipped by 4 bases and J by 6 bases, with 18 bases between them. The CDR3 spans 15 residues. CDR3 residues: CASSLGQVSSDTQYF. CDR3 nucleotides: TGCGCCAGCAGCCTTGGTCAGGTCTCATCGGATACGCAGTATTTT.

The V call is TRBV19, the J call TRBJ1-2; TRBD1 aligns across 7 bases. The CDR3 totals 16 residues. CDR1 is LNHDA, CDR2 SQIVND, per germline (reference sequence). With V trimmed by 7 bases and J by 4 bases, 15 bases remained unmatched. CDR3 in DNA: TGTGCCAGTATGGTAGCAGGGGGACGGAACGGCTATGGCTACACCTTC. Translating gives CASMVAGGRNGYGYTF.

The chain employs TRBV27 and TRBJ2-7, with TRBD1 matching over 8 bases. Germline V CDR1 and CDR2: MNHEY, SMNVEV (reference sequence). The CDR3 runs 19 residues. Trimming at V came to 6 bases and at J to 0 bases, leaving 19 bases not matched to a gene. The CDR3 loop is CASRPMTGDLPEGSYEQYF. DNA for the CDR3: TGTGCCAGCAGACCTATGACAGGGGACCTGCCGGAAGGCTCCTACGAGCAGTACTTC.

CDR3 coding DNA: TGTGCCAGCAGTTCACAGGGGGCTGAAGCTTTCTTT. It codes for CASSSQGAEAFF. V usage is TRBV6-5 and J usage is TRBJ1-1; 8 nucleotides line up with TRBD1. Germline values: CDR1 MNHEY, CDR2 SVGAGI. This CDR3 region has 12 residues. Trimming took 4 bases from V and 6 from J; bases not matched to a gene: 1.

V gene TRBV28 combines with J gene TRBJ2-7, with 7 bases that match TRBD1. Germline V CDR1 and CDR2: MDHEN, SYDVKM. This CDR3 has 14 residues. The CDR3 spells CASSLGPSRQGPIV. The CDR3 DNA follows: TGTGCCAGCAGTCTAGGACCCTCTCGACAGGGCCCTATCGTC.

Only a few counts were recorded for this clone. This chain links TRBV6-4 with TRBJ2-6; 7 bases are shared with TRBD1. This CDR3 has 19 residues. The trim removed 2 bases at V and 0 bases at J, leaving 10 bases unmatched. Per germline, CDR1 MRHNA and CDR2 SNTAGT. DNA of the CDR3: TGTGCCAGCAGTGACCCCACAGGGGCGGCGGGCTCTGGGGCCAACGTCCTGACTTTC. It encodes CASSDPTGAAGSGANVLTF.